Listed below are T cell receptor beta chains from one sample, sequenced in a study of T cells in localized non-small cell lung cancer. Generated by immunoSEQ multiplex PCR, the TCRdb table keeps only in-frame clones and is missing some. Of under 40,000 clones in the sample, under 90% are singletons; the top ten hold less than 5%. Material: peripheral blood, obtained before any cancer treatment. The receptors derive from a male donor at least 60 years old with stage III lung adenocarcinoma. Both conserved end residues are part of each CDR3.

J gene	V gene	CDR3 protein
TRBJ1-4	TRBV14	CASSQWRGGGLFF
TRBJ2-7	TRBV14	CASSRLLAGDYEQYF
TRBJ2-3	TRBV19	CASSMGGQGLGATDTQYF
TRBJ1-1	TRBV27	CASSRFGVGTEAFF
TRBJ2-3	TRBV13	CASSLEQGTADTQYF
TRBJ2-5	TRBV27	CASSKRTGETQYF
TRBJ2-5	TRBV19	CASSSWAGTSGSETQYF
TRBJ1-5	TRBV30	CAWSGQGRQGPQHF
TRBJ1-3	TRBV5-1	CASSPGGQHSGNTIYF
TRBJ1-2	TRBV9	CASSDATGRSYTF
TRBJ1-1	TRBV10-3	CAIKVGPVGNTEAFF
TRBJ1-4	TRBV7-2	CASSYPGGISEKLFF
TRBJ1-3	TRBV18	CASSPPMYGGPLSGNTIYF
TRBJ2-5	TRBV28	CASANPGLENQETQYF
TRBJ1-4	TRBV19	CASSIVQGAEKLFF
TRBJ1-5	TRBV2	CASIGTLGNQPQHF
TRBJ1-3	TRBV28	CASSSTRVRAGNTIYF
TRBJ2-2	TRBV7-6	CASRSRYTGELFF
TRBJ1-2	TRBV28	CASSLGQPGANYGYTF
TRBJ2-6	TRBV30	CAWSVIRGSVLTF
TRBJ2-2	TRBV5-6	CASSFPRGGITGELFF
TRBJ2-5	TRBV29-1	CSVDEGKTQYF
TRBJ2-3	TRBV7-9	CASSLAGGNTDTQYF
TRBJ2-7	TRBV6-1	CASSEAFGLYEQYF
TRBJ2-5	TRBV7-7	CASSLSTGTSGGPRGQETQYF
TRBJ2-2	TRBV9	CASSVGTVNTGELFF
TRBJ1-3	TRBV6-1	CASSEVGSLGPGNTIYF
TRBJ2-3	TRBV13	CASRGGASSTDTQYF
TRBJ1-5	TRBV7-8	CASSLDGGYRVNQPQHF
TRBJ1-5	TRBV19	CASSITGAPLPQHF
TRBJ1-6	TRBV6-1	CASSTPLHF
TRBJ2-2	TRBV7-9	CASSLGTRVTGELFF
TRBJ1-5	TRBV12-5	CASGFVQGRSNQPQHF
TRBJ1-1	TRBV28	CASSLSRRNTEAFF
TRBJ2-7	TRBV19	CATSLRGGPYEQYF
TRBJ1-2	TRBV7-9	CASSHRNYGPSDGYTF
TRBJ1-5	TRBV6-5	CASGRANQPQHF
TRBJ1-1	TRBV18	CASSLRQGGNTEAFF
TRBJ1-2	TRBV30	CAWSVGTGSFEGYTF
TRBJ2-1	TRBV5-1	CASSLEGSGTSYNEQFF
TRBJ1-2	TRBV28	CASSLSSYGYTF
TRBJ1-2	TRBV5-4	CASRPDRANYGYTF